These 31 T cell receptor beta chains were all obtained from the same sample, sequenced in a study of lymphopenia after photon versus proton radiotherapy. The table came from immunoSEQ multiplex PCR; TCRdb's copy has only in-frame clones and leaves some out. This table has 150,000 to 200,000 clones, 75% to 90% appearing once. The sequences come from peripheral blood, collected from a patient treated with photon-based radiotherapy. The receptors originated from a man aged 50-60 years with gastric cancer.

This chain joins TRBV11-3 and TRBJ2-1; D assignment may be TRBD1 or TRBD2 (5 bases each). Between the trimmed V and J ends, which lost 3 bases and 2 bases, there was a span of 14 bases. Germline lookup yields CDR1 SGHNT and CDR2 YENEEA. The CDR3 sequence is 16 residues long. CDR3 DNA sequence: TGTGCCAGCAGCTTTGGGGGTGACGGACCCTACAATGAGCAGTTCTTC. It encodes CASSFGGDGPYNEQFF.

This chain connects TRBV5-4 to TRBJ2-5, with unresolved D. V was trimmed by 1 base and J by 3 bases, leaving 7 bases between them. Germline V gene sequence: CDR1 SGHNT, CDR2 YYREEE (reference sequence). This CDR3 is 13 amino acids long. The CDR3 region has the DNA TGTGCCAGCAGCTTGATTGGGAAAGAGACCCAGTACTTC. It translates to CASSLIGKETQYF.

In its sample, this clone was seen once. This chain uses TRBV7-9 with TRBJ2-7; 11 nucleotides agree with TRBD1. With 4 bases clipped from V and 6 bases from J, the junction kept 8 bases outside the gene matches. The CDR3 sequence is 15 residues long. CDR1 is SEHNR and CDR2 is FQNEAQ in the germline V gene (reference sequence). The CDR3 region has the DNA TGTGCCAGCAGCTGGACAGGGGGCAGTAACGGCGAGCAGTACTTC. Translated, it gives CASSWTGGSNGEQYF.

The V call is TRBV4-1, the J call TRBJ2-7; D is possibly TRBD2 (6 bases). The germline CDR1 and CDR2 sequences are MGHRA and YSYEKL. V was shortened by 0 bases and J by 6 bases, with 12 bases between the two germline ends. The CDR3 is made up of 14 amino acids. CDR3 in DNA: TGCGCCAGCAGCCAAGAAGGGATGGGGGGCGAGCAGTACTTC. Translating it yields CASSQEGMGGEQYF.

The gene calls are TRBV5-4 and TRBJ2-1; D perhaps matches TRBD2 (7 bases). Germline V lookup: CDR1 SGHNT, CDR2 YYREEE (reference sequence). The V and J ends lost 6 bases and 2 bases respectively, with 15 bases between them. The CDR3 covers 15 residues. DNA for the CDR3: TGTGCCAGCAACCCAGGGGAGGGAGCCTACAATGAGCAGTTCTTC. It specifies CASNPGEGAYNEQFF.

Ten or more counts support this clone. Here the CDR3 reads CASSDLRRSYEQYF. For the CDR3, the DNA is TGTGCCAGCAGTGATCTACGAAGGTCCTACGAGCAGTACTTC. The chain employs TRBV28 and TRBJ2-7; no firm D call. The V gene lost 5 bases and the J gene lost 1 base, with 12 bases spanning the gap. The CDR3 is 14 residues long. The germline V gene encodes CDR1 MDHEN and CDR2 SYDVKM.

The V gene is TRBV19, the J gene TRBJ2-2; TRBD2 matches 13 bases. There are 17 residues in the CDR3. Germline CDR1 LNHDA, CDR2 SQIVND (reference sequence). V gave up 5 bases and J gave up 7 bases; unmatched junction bases: 10. The CDR3 sequence is CASSESGLAGRDGELFF. In nucleotides, the CDR3 is TGTGCCAGTAGTGAATCGGGACTAGCGGGAAGGGACGGGGAGCTGTTTTTT.

This chain connects TRBV7-9 to TRBJ1-3; TRBD1 matches 7 bases. There are 16 residues in the CDR3. V was pared by 5 bases and J by 0 bases, with 7 bases of the junction left unmatched. CDR1 SEHNR and CDR2 FQNEAQ come from the germline V gene (reference sequence). This chain's CDR3 is CASSPGGTSSGNTIYF. In DNA form, the CDR3 reads TGTGCCAGCAGCCCAGGGGGGACAAGCTCTGGAAACACCATATATTTT.

The J gene is TRBJ2-1, the V gene TRBV7-2; D is uncertain. The CDR3 consists of 13 residues. Germline V gene sequence: CDR1 SGHTA, CDR2 FQGNSA. V shed 6 bases and J shed 6 bases, with 12 bases lying between them. In DNA form, the CDR3 reads TGTGCCAGCAGTCCCTTGGGCCTCAATGAGCAGTTCTTC. Protein: CASSPLGLNEQFF. The full variable domain, completed using reference TRBV7-2 and TRBJ2-1, is GAGVSQSPSNKVTEKGKDVELRCDPISGHTALYWYRQSLGQGLEFLIYFQGNSAPDKSGLPSDRFSAERTGGSVSTLTIQRTQQEDSAVYLCASSPLGLNEQFFGPGTRLTVL.

The chain is built from TRBV19 and TRBJ2-5; 10 bases line up with TRBD1. Germline loops: CDR1 LNHDA, CDR2 SQIVND (reference sequence). CDR3 length equals 17 residues. Trimming removed 6 bases from V and 4 bases from J; junction bases left unmatched: 14. The CDR3: CASSLRRDRGPRETQYF. The CDR3 bases are TGTGCCAGTAGCCTAAGAAGGGACAGGGGCCCCCGAGAGACCCAGTACTTC. The full variable domain, with the rest looked up from reference TRBV19 and TRBJ2-5, is DGGITQSPKYLFRKEGQNVTLSCEQNLNHDAMYWYRQDPGQGLRLIYYSQIVNDFQKGDIAEGYSVSREKKESFPLTVTSAQKNPTAFYLCASSLRRDRGPRETQYFGPGTRLLVL.

The chain joins TRBV30 to TRBJ1-2; 9 nucleotides align to TRBD1. This CDR3 is 14 amino acids long. The J segment lost 2 bases and the V segment lost 8 bases, leaving 9 bases of the junction unmatched. The germline gives CDR1 GTSNPN, CDR2 SVGIG (reference sequence). CDR3 bases: TGTGCCGCGAGTCCCGGGACAGGGAACTATGGCTACACCTTC. Translating gives CAASPGTGNYGYTF.

The chain employs TRBV28 and TRBJ2-7, with 11 bases lining up with TRBD1. The CDR3 runs 16 residues. V shed 5 bases and J 5 bases; nucleotides not matched to a gene: 11. Germline lookup yields CDR1 MDHEN and CDR2 SYDVKM. In DNA form, the CDR3 reads TGTGCCAGCAGTGGGCCGGGACAGGGGGGAATTGACGAGCAGTACTTC. Translated, it gives CASSGPGQGGIDEQYF.

This chain links TRBV21-1 with TRBJ1-2. TRBV21-1 is noted as a pseudogene. The CDR3 spans 14 residues. CDR3 in amino acids: CASSKSPPSYGYTF. CDR3 coding DNA: TGTGCCAGCAGCAAATCCCCGCCTTCCTATGGCTACACCTTC.

The chain combines TRBV6-4 with TRBJ1-1; D uncertain. With 0 bases removed from V and 1 base from J, the gap between germline ends came to 9 bases. The germline gives CDR1 MRHNA, CDR2 SNTAGT. The CDR3 is 15 residues long. The CDR3 region has the DNA TGTGCCAGCAGTGACTCCCTATGGAGGAACACTGAAGCTTTCTTT. It encodes CASSDSLWRNTEAFF.

This sequence joins TRBV10-2 and TRBJ1-1; perhaps TRBD1 as D (6 bases). The CDR3 has 15 residues. The germline CDR1 and CDR2 sequences are WSHSY and SAAADI. With 4 bases removed from V and 4 bases from J, the gap between germline ends came to 16 bases. The CDR3 spells CASSAGGQGGTEAFF. CDR3 sequence (DNA): TGCGCCAGCAGTGCGGGGGGGCAAGGGGGCACTGAAGCTTTCTTT.

V is TRBV4-2 and J is TRBJ2-1, with TRBD2 matching 8 bases. This CDR3 has 19 residues. J gave up 7 bases and V 1 base, and 18 bases lay outside the gene matches. The germline CDR1 and CDR2 sequences are LGHNA and YNFKEQ. DNA of the CDR3: TGTGCCAGCAGCCAAGGGGGTGACAGAATTAGCGGGATGGTGAATGAGCAGTTCTTC. Translation gives CASSQGGDRISGMVNEQFF.

DNA for the CDR3: TGTGCCAGCAGCTTAGAGCTGGGACAGGGGGCGCGGAGCGAGCAGTACTTC. Its protein product is CASSLELGQGARSEQYF. V and J are TRBV11-2 and TRBJ2-7; 12 bases are shared with TRBD1. This CDR3 is built from 17 residues. The V gene's germline CDR1 is SGHAT and CDR2 FQNNGV. The ends lost 0 bases at V and 6 bases at J; junction bases unmatched: 9.

The chain links TRBV4-2 to TRBJ2-1, with 8 bases fitting TRBD1. The CDR3 is 15 residues long. The germline V gene has CDR1 LGHNA and CDR2 YNFKEQ. Losses at the gene ends were 0 bases for V and 5 bases for J; bases not matched to a gene: 3. This CDR3 reads CASSQEQGQDNEQFF. The CDR3 DNA reads as TGTGCCAGCAGCCAAGAGCAGGGACAGGACAATGAGCAGTTCTTC.

The rearrangement joins TRBV28 to TRBJ1-2; D is perhaps TRBD1 (6 bases). Per the germline V gene, CDR1 is MDHEN and CDR2 is SYDVKM. Trimming shortened V by 6 bases and J by 8 bases, and 13 bases separated the two germline ends. The CDR3 totals 12 residues. The CDR3 region is CASRQGFLGYTF. The CDR3 bases are TGTGCCAGCAGACAGGGTTTTCTAGGCTACACCTTC.

The chain combines TRBV5-6 with TRBJ2-3; the match to TRBD2 covers 7 bases. Germline V gives CDR1 SGHDT, CDR2 YYEEEE. This CDR3 has 15 residues. The V and J ends lost 2 bases and 5 bases, in that order; junction bases with no gene match: 8. The CDR3 sequence is CASSFSGPYVDTQYF. In DNA form, the CDR3 reads TGTGCCAGCAGCTTTAGCGGGCCATATGTAGATACGCAGTATTTT.

This sequence joins TRBV5-4 and TRBJ1-1, with 9 positions matching TRBD1. The ends lost 4 bases at V and 6 bases at J; junction bases unmatched: 4. CDR1 is SGHNT and CDR2 is YYREEE in the germline V gene (reference sequence). The CDR3 extends over 13 amino acids. CDR3 nucleotide sequence: TGTGCCAGCAGCCCACAGGGGGCGGCTGAAGCTTTCTTT. This sequence encodes CASSPQGAAEAFF. Variable domain in full (rest from reference TRBV5-4 and TRBJ1-1): ETGVTQSPTHLIKTRGQQVTLRCSSQSGHNTVSWYQQALGQGPQFIFQYYREEENGRGNFPPRFSGLQFPNYSSELNVNALELDDSALYLCASSPQGAAEAFFGQGTRLTVV.

The genes are TRBV5-4 and TRBJ2-1, with TRBD1 identical over 8 bases. The CDR3 is 14 residues long. Germline CDR1 is SGHNT and CDR2 is YYREEE (reference sequence). After removal of 2 bases from V and 7 bases from J, the junction contained 5 bases not matched to a gene. This chain's CDR3 is CASSFPQGENEQFF. The CDR3 DNA reads as TGTGCCAGCAGCTTCCCACAGGGGGAAAATGAGCAGTTCTTC.

The V and J genes are TRBV6-1 and TRBJ2-1, with D perhaps TRBD2 (5 bases). This CDR3 comprises 14 residues. CDR1 and CDR2 from the germline V gene are MNHNS and SASEGT. Trimming removed 6 bases at V and 0 bases at J, with 9 bases between. The CDR3 DNA sequence: TGTGCCAGCAGACCAGAGGGCTCCTACAATGAGCAGTTCTTC. Translated: CASRPEGSYNEQFF.

The table lists this clone with a count of one. The gene calls are TRBV5-6 and TRBJ1-2; unclear D gene. Germline CDR1 and CDR2: SGHDT and YYEEEE. The V end was cut by 0 bases, the J end by 5 bases, with 5 bases between. The CDR3 is 12 amino acids. The CDR3: CASSLGGYGYTF. CDR3 coding DNA: TGTGCCAGCAGCTTGGGAGGATATGGCTACACCTTC.

This chain uses TRBV29-1 with TRBJ1-4, with 9 positions matching TRBD1. V was clipped by 3 bases and J by 10 bases; unmatched bases: 9. The CDR3 covers 14 residues. Germline V gene sequence: CDR1 SQVTM, CDR2 ANQGSEA. CDR3 residues: CSVDAGTGSVKLFF. CDR3 DNA: TGCAGCGTTGACGCGGGGACAGGGAGCGTAAAACTGTTTTTT.

The rearrangement joins TRBV10-3 to TRBJ2-7, with D perhaps matching TRBD1 or TRBD2 (5 bases each). Germline V gives CDR1 ENHRY, CDR2 SYGVKD. The CDR3 runs to 14 residues. V was pared by 3 bases and J by 2 bases, with 11 bases between. CDR3 DNA sequence: TGTGCCATCAGTGACAACCGGGGCACCTACGAGCAGTACTTC. This sequence encodes CAISDNRGTYEQYF.

This rearrangement joins TRBV19 to TRBJ2-1, with a possible D match to TRBD2 (6 bases). This CDR3 comprises 14 residues. V lost 4 bases, J lost 0 bases, and 7 bases lay in between. From germline, CDR1 is LNHDA and CDR2 SQIVND (reference sequence). For the CDR3, the DNA is TGTGCCAGTAGTACTAGCGTCTCCTACAATGAGCAGTTCTTC. The encoded protein is CASSTSVSYNEQFF.

The chain joins TRBV15 to TRBJ2-7; the D gene is possibly TRBD2 (6 bases). The CDR3 has 15 amino acids. Trimming left V 0 bases short and J 4 bases short, with 13 bases between. Germline loops: CDR1 LNHNV, CDR2 YYDKDF (reference sequence). Here the CDR3 reads CATSRDGGVQYEQYF. In DNA form, the CDR3 reads TGTGCCACCAGCAGAGACGGGGGAGTCCAGTACGAGCAGTACTTC.

The rearrangement joins TRBV29-1 to TRBJ1-2, with D unresolved. Germline lookup yields CDR1 SQVTM and CDR2 ANQGSEA. V dropped 2 bases and J dropped 2 bases, with 6 bases sitting between them. The CDR3 is 12 residues long. The CDR3 protein is CSVERANYGYTF. The CDR3 DNA reads TGCAGCGTTGAAAGGGCGAACTATGGCTACACCTTC.

This chain joins TRBV7-2 and TRBJ2-5; perhaps TRBD1 as D (6 bases). Germline CDR1 SGHTA, CDR2 FQGNSA. V dropped 4 bases and J dropped 2 bases, with 8 bases sitting between them. This CDR3 region has 13 residues. DNA of the CDR3: TGTGCCAGCAGCTCAGGGGCTCAAGAGACCCAGTACTTC. This gives the protein CASSSGAQETQYF.

The chain uses TRBV29-1 and TRBJ2-3; TRBD1 is a possible D gene (6 bases). The CDR3 loop spans 11 amino acids. Trimming took 5 bases from V and 7 from J, leaving 10 bases between them. Germline V CDR1 and CDR2: SQVTM, ANQGSEA. This CDR3 is CSVFWDNTQYF. The DNA for the CDR3 is TGCAGCGTTTTTTGGGACAATACGCAGTATTTT.